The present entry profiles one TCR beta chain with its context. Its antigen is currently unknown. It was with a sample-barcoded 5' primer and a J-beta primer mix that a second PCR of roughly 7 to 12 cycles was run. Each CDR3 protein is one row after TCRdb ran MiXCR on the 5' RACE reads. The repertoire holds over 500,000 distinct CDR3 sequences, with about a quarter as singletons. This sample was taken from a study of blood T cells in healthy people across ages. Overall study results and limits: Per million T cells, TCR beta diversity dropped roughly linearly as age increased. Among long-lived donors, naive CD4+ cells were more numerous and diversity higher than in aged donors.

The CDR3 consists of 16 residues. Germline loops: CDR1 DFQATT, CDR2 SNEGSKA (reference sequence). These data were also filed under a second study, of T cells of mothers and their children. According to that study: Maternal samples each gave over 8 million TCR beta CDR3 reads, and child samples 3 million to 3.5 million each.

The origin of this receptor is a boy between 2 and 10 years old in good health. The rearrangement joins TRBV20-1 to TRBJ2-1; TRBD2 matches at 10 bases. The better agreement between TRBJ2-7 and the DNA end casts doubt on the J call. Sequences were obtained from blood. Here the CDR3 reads CSARATGTSVSYEQYF. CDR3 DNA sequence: TGCAGTGCTAGAGCTACCGGGACTAGCGTCTCCTACGAGCAGTACTTC.